These T cell receptor beta chains were read from a single sample in a study of T-cell memory formation after mild COVID-19. TCRdb reprocessed the 5' RACE reads with MiXCR, giving one entry per CDR3 protein. Among approximately 480,000 distinct CDR3 sequences listed, around a sixth were seen once. Sequencing was done on a sample of PBMCs or a T cell subset sorted from them (not recorded which). These receptors originate from an adult woman who had mild COVID-19 (a few samples of this study predate the infection). Cell type and time point are not known. Each CDR3 is given with its conserved first and last residue. For some rows the clone size is stated as once, few or many, or as a class when expanded; others skip it.

cdr3_aa: CATSGRAGGPGYTF
v_call: TRBV24-1
j_call: TRBJ1-2
clone_size: -

cdr3_aa: CAISRAGTQAHEQYF
v_call: TRBV10-3
j_call: TRBJ2-7
clone_size: few

cdr3_aa: CASHPPGAGPNIQYF
v_call: TRBV19
j_call: TRBJ2-4
clone_size: few

cdr3_aa: CASSLAFQGLGETQYF
v_call: TRBV5-5
j_call: TRBJ2-5
clone_size: many

cdr3_aa: CASSADRISGNTIYF
v_call: TRBV12-3/TRBV12-4
j_call: TRBJ1-3
clone_size: few

cdr3_aa: CSANRGPGYNEQFF
v_call: TRBV20-1
j_call: TRBJ2-1
clone_size: -

cdr3_aa: CASSSGDRQETQYF
v_call: TRBV5-1
j_call: TRBJ2-5
clone_size: -

cdr3_aa: CSARGPETQYF
v_call: TRBV20-1
j_call: TRBJ2-5
clone_size: -

cdr3_aa: CASSPLYRRRSGGSQETQYF
v_call: TRBV18
j_call: TRBJ2-5
clone_size: -

cdr3_aa: CASSYGESTDTQYF
v_call: TRBV5-1
j_call: TRBJ2-3
clone_size: many

cdr3_aa: CASSLGARNTEAFF
v_call: TRBV11-2
j_call: TRBJ1-1
clone_size: -

cdr3_aa: CASSQRGGDGTDTQYF
v_call: TRBV4-1
j_call: TRBJ2-3
clone_size: -

cdr3_aa: CASSQERGRYEQYF
v_call: TRBV4-1
j_call: TRBJ2-7
clone_size: -

cdr3_aa: CASSFGQGNTEAFF
v_call: TRBV7-6
j_call: TRBJ1-1
clone_size: many

cdr3_aa: CASSQTGNSYNEQFF
v_call: TRBV3-1
j_call: TRBJ2-1
clone_size: many

cdr3_aa: CSVKGQGGEQYF
v_call: TRBV29-1
j_call: TRBJ2-7
clone_size: many